This TCR beta chain is from a study of blood T cell repertoires in COVID-19. About the research overall: Material from acute and convalescent COVID-19 was sourced from the United States, Italy and Spain.

The germline V gene encodes CDR1 MNHEY and CDR2 SVGAGI. V was cut by 9 bases and J by 0 bases, with 9 bases left in between. This CDR3 is built from 12 residues. Original methodology: How many nucleated cells were present was estimated from reference gene primer amplification. The assay was immunoSEQ multiplex PCR, and TCRdb's table has in-frame clones only and misses some. V and J calls and clone size come straight from that table; D and trimming were deduced from the DNA. Among 50,000 to 80,000 clones listed, roughly four fifths were seen once. This clone has only one observation. The sequence was collected from a human donor in a cohort sampled during active COVID-19. V is TRBV6-5 and J is TRBJ2-7; no firm D call. The source material was peripheral blood. The CDR3: CASRVTSYEQYF. For the CDR3, the DNA is TGTGCCAGTCGAGTTACCTCCTACGAGCAGTACTTC.